One sample yielded the 19 T cell receptor beta chains listed below, sequenced in a study of blood T cell repertoires in COVID-19. Profiling relied on immunoSEQ multiplex PCR, and the TCRdb table lists in-frame clones only, not all of them. The table records hundreds of thousands of clones, more than 90% of them present only once. Sequencing was performed on PBMCs or T cells enriched from blood (not recorded which). Receptor source: a man aged 60 to 75 who had recovered from COVID-19.

The V gene is TRBV7-9, the J gene TRBJ2-3; the match to TRBD2 covers 11 bases. The CDR3 consists of 16 residues. V shed 6 bases, J shed 6 bases, and the junction held 11 bases outside the gene matches. The germline CDR1 and CDR2 sequences are SEHNR and FQNEAQ (reference sequence). In DNA, the CDR3 is TGTGCCAGCAGGGTAACTAGCGGGAGCTTTATTGATACGCAGTATTTT. Translated: CASRVTSGSFIDTQYF. The full variable domain, its missing parts supplied by reference TRBV7-9 and TRBJ2-3, is DTGVSQNPRHKITKRGQNVTFRCDPISEHNRLYWYRQTLGQGPEFLTYFQNEAQLEKSRLLSDRFSAERPKGSFSTLEIQRTEQGDSAMYLCASRVTSGSFIDTQYFGPGTRLTVL.

This sequence joins TRBV14 and TRBJ1-1; tentative D call: TRBD1 (6 bases). V was cut by 4 bases and J by 5 bases, with 17 bases left in between. Germline values: CDR1 SGHDN, CDR2 FVKESK. This CDR3 region has 15 residues. The CDR3 is CASSRIQGSFTEAFF. CDR3 nucleotide sequence: TGTGCCAGCAGCCGCATACAGGGATCTTTTACTGAAGCTTTCTTT.

This rearrangement joins TRBV5-1 to TRBJ2-7; D possibly corresponds to TRBD2 (6 bases). Germline V gives CDR1 SGHRS, CDR2 YFSETQ. V lost 4 bases, J lost 0 bases, and 14 bases lay in between. This CDR3 spans 15 amino acids. CDR3: CASSGGTGSSYEQYF. The CDR3 coding sequence is TGCGCCAGCAGCGGAGGGACCGGCAGCTCCTACGAGCAGTACTTC.

The chain carries TRBV6-5 and TRBJ1-6, with D possibly matching TRBD1 (5 bases). Per the germline V gene, CDR1 is MNHEY and CDR2 is SVGAGI. V lost 7 bases and J lost 7, with 14 bases in between. There are 14 residues in the CDR3. Here the CDR3 reads CASTSGGRNSPLHF. Written as DNA, the CDR3 is TGTGCCAGCACCTCGGGGGGGAGGAATTCACCCCTCCACTTT.

As DNA, the CDR3 is TGTGCCAGCAGCGCCACGGAAGACAGAGCCTATGGCTACACCTTC. Amino acid sequence: CASSATEDRAYGYTF. This rearrangement joins TRBV27 to TRBJ1-2; D might be TRBD1 (5 bases). The CDR3 loop spans 15 amino acids. The germline gives CDR1 MNHEY, CDR2 SMNVEV (reference sequence). The ends were cut back, 6 bases at V and 4 bases at J, with 18 bases in the middle.

The genes are TRBV2 and TRBJ2-3, with D possibly being TRBD2 (6 bases). Germline V gene lookup returns CDR1 SNHLY and CDR2 FYNNEI. This CDR3 is built from 16 residues. V was cut by 8 bases and J by 3 bases, with 21 bases left in between. CDR3 residues: CASSSFSGVGTDTQYF. CDR3 nucleotides: TGTGCCAGCTCAAGTTTTTCGGGAGTCGGGACAGATACGCAGTATTTT.

This clone has only one observation. The chain is built from TRBV3-1 (or the pseudogene TRBV3-2) and TRBJ1-2; 9 bases are shared with TRBD1. The CDR3 is 15 residues long. Germline values: CDR1 LGHDT, CDR2 YNNKEL (reference sequence). The V gene end was trimmed by 3 bases and the J gene end by 4 bases; junction bases not matched to a gene: 6. The CDR3 bases are TGTGCCAGCAGCCAGGCCGAACAGGGGGCCTATGGCTACACCTTC. Amino acid sequence: CASSQAEQGAYGYTF.

The chain couples TRBV9 to TRBJ1-2; 9 bases are shared with TRBD1. Looked up from germline, CDR1 is SGDLS and CDR2 is YYNGEE. V gave up 3 bases and J gave up 6 bases; unmatched junction bases: 18. The CDR3 is 18 amino acids. Here the CDR3 DNA reads TGTGCCAGCAGCGCGAGGGGGACAGGGAGCCCACTCCTACATGGCTACACCTTC. Protein sequence: CASSARGTGSPLLHGYTF.

In this sample, this clone turned up a few times. The gene calls are TRBV4-1 and TRBJ1-1, with 8 bases fitting TRBD1. Germline loops: CDR1 MGHRA, CDR2 YSYEKL. CDR3 length equals 14 residues. The ends lost 3 bases at V and 10 bases at J; junction bases unmatched: 10. In DNA, the CDR3 is TGCGCCAGCAGCCACGCCGGACAGGGCAGAGGAGCTTTCTTT. Translated: CASSHAGQGRGAFF.

This rearrangement joins TRBV4-2 to TRBJ2-3; no clear D gene. The germline V gene has CDR1 LGHNA and CDR2 YNFKEQ. Deletions cut 1 base from V and 5 bases from J, with 10 bases between. This CDR3 region has 14 residues. CDR3 residues: CASSQALVGDTQYF. CDR3 DNA: TGTGCCAGCAGCCAAGCCTTAGTCGGAGATACGCAGTATTTT.

This chain joins TRBV19 and TRBJ2-7; 10 bases match TRBD2. V lost 5 bases, J lost 3 bases, and 4 bases stayed unmatched. The germline CDR1 and CDR2 sequences are LNHDA and SQIVND (reference sequence). The length of the CDR3 is 14 residues. The CDR3 coding sequence is TGTGCCAGTAGTTTCGCTAGCGGGAGCTACGAGCAGTACTTC. Its translation is CASSFASGSYEQYF. Drawing the rest from reference TRBV19 and TRBJ2-7, the complete variable domain is DGGITQSPKYLFRKEGQNVTLSCEQNLNHDAMYWYRQDPGQGLRLIYYSQIVNDFQKGDIAEGYSVSREKKESFPLTVTSAQKNPTAFYLCASSFASGSYEQYFGPGTRLTVT.

V and J are TRBV19 and TRBJ1-5; 8 bases agree with TRBD1. This CDR3 spans 13 amino acids. Trimming cost V 4 bases and J 6 bases; bases outside gene matches: 2. CDR1 and CDR2 from the germline V gene are LNHDA and SQIVND (reference sequence). CDR3 coding DNA: TGTGCCAGTAGTAAGCAGGGGGCTCAGCCCCAGCATTTT. Its protein is CASSKQGAQPQHF.

The chain uses TRBV7-9 and TRBJ1-1; unclear D gene. The CDR3 contains 15 residues. CDR1 and CDR2 (germline): SEHNR, FQNEAQ (reference sequence). Trimming took 5 bases from V and 7 from J, leaving 20 bases between them. The DNA of the CDR3 is TGTGCCAGCAGCCCTGAGGGTACACCCCCCGGTGAAGCTTTCTTT. The encoded protein is CASSPEGTPPGEAFF.

This chain joins TRBV2 and TRBJ2-5; D may be TRBD1 (5 bases). Per germline, CDR1 SNHLY and CDR2 FYNNEI. CDR3 length: 14 residues. Trimming took 0 bases from V and 5 from J, leaving 10 bases between them. CDR3 DNA: TGTGCCAGCAGTGAAGCTGCAGGGCGGGAGACCCAGTACTTC. The encoded protein is CASSEAAGRETQYF. Full variable domain (rest looked up from reference TRBV2 and TRBJ2-5): EPEVTQTPSHQVTQMGQEVILRCVPISNHLYFYWYRQILGQKVEFLVSFYNNEISEKSEIFDDQFSVERPDGSNFTLKIRSTKLEDSAMYFCASSEAAGRETQYFGPGTRLLVL.

The V call is TRBV19, the J call TRBJ2-1; 16 bases match TRBD2. V gave up 3 bases and J gave up 10 bases; unmatched junction bases: 18. Germline V gives CDR1 LNHDA, CDR2 SQIVND (reference sequence). The CDR3 sequence is 20 residues long. CDR3 sequence reads: CASSMAPGLAGGSLRPEQFF. CDR3 sequence (DNA): TGTGCCAGTAGTATGGCTCCGGGACTAGCGGGAGGGTCCCTCAGGCCGGAGCAGTTCTTC.

The chain is built from TRBV7-8 and TRBJ1-3, with no clear D. CDR3 size: 15 residues. V lost 2 bases to trimming and J lost 0 bases, with 8 bases between them. Germline CDR1 is SGHVS and CDR2 is FQNEAQ. The CDR3 sequence: CASSLFVDSGNTIYF. The CDR3 DNA follows: TGTGCCAGCAGCTTATTTGTAGACTCTGGAAACACCATATATTTT.

J is TRBJ1-2 and V is TRBV27; the match to TRBD1 covers 9 bases. V lost 5 bases and J lost 5; bases outside the gene matches: 0. Germline V gene lookup returns CDR1 MNHEY and CDR2 SMNVEV (reference sequence). This CDR3 is 12 amino acids long. The CDR3 region is CASSDRGYGYTF. As DNA, the CDR3 is TGTGCCAGCAGTGACAGGGGGTATGGCTACACCTTC.

The CDR3 here is CASSLRGLPLTLNEAFF. CDR3 nucleotide sequence: TGTGCCAGTAGTCTCAGGGGGCTACCCTTAACCCTTAACGAAGCTTTCTTT. The chain has TRBV19 and TRBJ1-1, with TRBD1 matching over 8 bases. The CDR3 runs 17 residues. The V gene's germline CDR1 is LNHDA and CDR2 SQIVND (reference sequence). V was clipped by 5 bases and J by 8 bases; unmatched bases: 19.

This clone was seen just once. The rearrangement uses TRBV20-1 and TRBJ1-4, with TRBD1 as a possible D gene (6 bases). The germline V gene encodes CDR1 DFQATT and CDR2 SNEGSKA (reference sequence). Trimming cost V 5 bases and J 8 bases, with 9 bases left between them. CDR3 size: 11 residues. The CDR3 bases are TGCAGTGCTTTGGACAGAGAAAAACTGTTTTTT. It is translated as CSALDREKLFF.